This T cell receptor (beta chain) was captured in a study of CD8 T cells in ankylosing spondylitis (dated by TCRdb to about 2017). The study in broad terms: To find TCR variants linked to disease, the study profiled T cell receptor beta repertoires in ankylosing spondylitis patients and healthy donors. In total, the full study cohort was made up of roughly 110 healthy donors and 25 to 30 ankylosing spondylitis patients. Peripheral blood was sampled, and synovial fluid was additionally collected from ankylosing spondylitis patients.

The reads were generated on an Illumina HiSeq 2500. Quantitative 5'-RACE with molecular barcodes was the method used to prepare the TCR beta libraries. For the original study's pipeline: To identify disease-linked TCR variants, a new computational method was used, one built on a probabilistic model of VDJ rearrangement. TCRdb cleaned the public reads at Q25 with fastp, built clones with MiXCR and kept in-frame beta chains. One record per CDR3 amino acid sequence lists the most common genes and DNA. The V and J calls follow TCRdb's processing rather than the paper's. The sample includes 200,000 to 300,000 distinct CDR3 sequences, with roughly a tenth observed a single time. Of the sample, about 3% falls within the top ten clones. In its sample, this clonotype was seen many times. What antigen it recognizes has not been identified. Base qualities were left out, and no much larger clone turns up one base away.

The study at large found these results: The disease-linked clones showed a CD8+ phenotype and occurred at relatively low frequencies in peripheral blood. Some of the motif variants had been reported before in the synovial fluid and blood of reactive arthritis patients, a finding that suggests common disease-initiation mechanisms. The disease-linked clones were reported to be significantly enriched in matched synovial fluid samples from ankylosing spondylitis patients. A TCR beta motif of eight highly homologous amino acid variants appeared characteristic of blood from ankylosing spondylitis patients.

The CDR3 spans 17 residues, from the cysteine through the phenylalanine. Kept here is only the CDR3 DNA, which spans 51 bases and is read in frame from base 1. The chain was built from TRBV21-1 and TRBJ1-1. TRBV21-1 is flagged as a pseudogene. The sequenced sample was blood, either unsorted or a sorted T cell fraction (not recorded which). The TCR was taken from a male donor with ankylosing spondylitis or in good health (not recorded which). The sequence in DNA is TGTGCCAGCAGCAAAGCGCTTCCGGGGACTAGGAACACTGAAGCTTTCTTT. Translated, this gives CASSKALPGTRNTEAFF.